This T cell receptor (beta chain) was retrieved from a study of vaccination and CD4 T cells after COVID-19. Study-wide context: The convalescent population consisted of six males and four females, two of whom were of Hispanic ethnicity. Median time from COVID diagnosis to post-COVID sampling was 101 days (35 to 161). The cells in question were stimulated using overlapping spike peptides derived from SARS-CoV-2, HCoV-NL63, HCoV-OC43 and HCoV-229E.

The assay that was used to sequence DNA from cultured CD4+ T cells was the Oncomine TCR Beta short-read assay. From cultured CD4+ T cells, genomic DNA was extracted. Using its own MiXCR run on the PCR reads, TCRdb lists one record per CDR3 protein. This table holds tens of thousands of distinct CDR3 sequences, about 35% found once. This CDR3 contains 15 residues. V lost 5 bases and J lost 0, with 13 bases in between. Germline V gives CDR1 MDHEN, CDR2 SYDVKM. Specified time point: late sampling 161 to 241 days after vaccination in a few convalescent patients. Treatment indicated: approximately 10-day PBMC culture with coronavirus spike peptide pools or control peptides (ViraFEST assay). On this clonotype: Its antigen is not known.

The chain employs TRBV28 and TRBJ2-5; no definite D call. This material consisted of CD4+ T cells from blood, cultured in vitro, taken about 7 months after SARS-CoV-2 vaccination. This clonotype was obtained from a human donor who had recovered from COVID-19. The CDR3: CASSPASMYQETQYF. In nucleotides, the CDR3 is TGTGCCAGCAGTCCCGCTTCTATGTACCAAGAGACCCAGTACTTC.